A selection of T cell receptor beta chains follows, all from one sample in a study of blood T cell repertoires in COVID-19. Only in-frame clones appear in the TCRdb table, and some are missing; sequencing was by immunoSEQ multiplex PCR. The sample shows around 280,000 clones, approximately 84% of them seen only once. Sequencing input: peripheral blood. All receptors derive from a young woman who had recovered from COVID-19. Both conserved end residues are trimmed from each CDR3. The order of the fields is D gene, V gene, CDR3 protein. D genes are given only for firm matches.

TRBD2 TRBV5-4 ASTSGGAGSYEQY
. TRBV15 ATSFLQGLAYEQY
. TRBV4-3 ASSQDHVRAGHEKLF
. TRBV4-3 ASSQLRGLGYEQY
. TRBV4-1 ASSQSIPGPQH
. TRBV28 ASSPMNTEAF
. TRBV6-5 ASRSGSVNQPQH
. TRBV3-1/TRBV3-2 ASSNPVEGNTEAF
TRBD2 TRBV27 ASSFTSGGYEQY
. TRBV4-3 ASSQITYRVEPGELF
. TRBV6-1 ASSEHGNQPQH
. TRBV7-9 ASSSTSGTFTYEQY
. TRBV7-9 ASSLIGRVNTEAF
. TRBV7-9 ASSLARGGYNEQF
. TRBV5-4 ASKVSADERETQY
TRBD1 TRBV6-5 ASSYDRAPYGYT
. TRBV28 ASSFTGTNYGYT
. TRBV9 ASSYRDIQTGELF
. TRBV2 ASGGGLDSPLH
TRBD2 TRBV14 ASSPISGLAGGRNNEQF
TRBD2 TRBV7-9 ASSLVVWVASGKETQY
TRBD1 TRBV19 ASSRDRGTFSYEQY
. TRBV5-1 ASSPPGNRNTIY
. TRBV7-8 ASSRAGTEAF
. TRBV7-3 ASSLFRGYEQY
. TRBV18 ASSQGGKGYT
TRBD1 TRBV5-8 ASSLRQGAFRTEAF
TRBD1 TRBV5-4 ASSSGTGLPEAF
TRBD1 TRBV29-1 SSRTGANEKLF
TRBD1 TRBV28 ASSANRGYGYT
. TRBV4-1 ASSQGGVYEQY
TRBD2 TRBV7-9 ASSLVGLAGVWLF
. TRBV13 ASSVGFRNEQF
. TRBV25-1 ASSKGVPDTEAF
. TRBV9 ASSVSGGYNEQF
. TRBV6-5 ASSRLPGTGELF
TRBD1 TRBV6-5 ASSYSGQGLFEQY
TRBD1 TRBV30 ALDRGRTEAF
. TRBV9 ASSGLRATGELF
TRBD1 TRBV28 ASSDRGRAYEQY
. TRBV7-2 ASRLVGGTEAF
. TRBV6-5 ASMLGQNQPQH
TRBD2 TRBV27 ASSPTSVNTGELF
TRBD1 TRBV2 ASRATPGQGSYGYT
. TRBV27 ASSLTANTEAF
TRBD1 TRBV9 ASSVDNRGGLTEAF
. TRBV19 ASSPAGGAYEQY
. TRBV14 ASSQGVVGRGYGYT
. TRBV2 ASSVQGLDSPLH